This T cell receptor (beta chain) was recovered during a study of blood T cells in healthy people across ages. The CDR3 is 15 residues long. Whole-study results and caveats: Among long-lived donors, naive CD4+ cells were more numerous and diversity higher than in aged donors. Diversity figures based on one million T cells were deemed too low.

In terms of origin and age, donors were healthy Caucasian individuals from Russia aged about 6 to 90. This clonotype was detected a few times. Its antigen is not known. Its ends do not fully match the called genes, so a read error is possible. A second about 6 to 11 cycle PCR used barcoded and J-beta primers. A tag from a template-switch adaptor with 12 random nucleotides marked each cDNA molecule. One entry per CDR3 protein results from TCRdb running MiXCR on the 5' RACE reads. This table has 1.5 million to 1.8 million distinct CDR3 sequences, under 55% appearing once. Sequencing used blood. The sequence was obtained from a young woman in good health. The chain couples TRBV12-3 or TRBV12-4 to TRBJ2-7; TRBD2 matches 10 bases. The DNA of the CDR3 is TGTGCCAGCAGTGGCACTAGCGGGGCGACCTATGAGCAGTACTTC. Protein: CASSGTSGATYEQYF.